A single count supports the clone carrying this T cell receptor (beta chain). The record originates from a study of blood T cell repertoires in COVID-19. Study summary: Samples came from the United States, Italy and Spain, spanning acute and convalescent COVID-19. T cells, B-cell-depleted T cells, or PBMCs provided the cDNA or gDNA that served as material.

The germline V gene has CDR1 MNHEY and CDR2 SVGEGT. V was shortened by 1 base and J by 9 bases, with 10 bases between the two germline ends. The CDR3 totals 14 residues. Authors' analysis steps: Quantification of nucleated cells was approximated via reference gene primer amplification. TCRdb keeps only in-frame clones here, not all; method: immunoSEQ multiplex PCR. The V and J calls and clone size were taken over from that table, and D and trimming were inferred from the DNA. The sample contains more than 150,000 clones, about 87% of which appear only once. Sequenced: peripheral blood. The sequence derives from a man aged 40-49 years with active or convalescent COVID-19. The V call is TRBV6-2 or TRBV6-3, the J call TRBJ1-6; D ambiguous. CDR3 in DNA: TGTGCCAGCAGTTACTACGCGGGCTCTTCACCCCTCCACTTT. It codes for CASSYYAGSSPLHF.